These 5 T cell receptor beta chains were all obtained from the same sample, sequenced in a study of graft-versus-host responses after intestinal transplantation. Assay: immunoSEQ multiplex PCR; the TCRdb copy retains only in-frame clones and omits some. Altogether 35,000 to 40,000 clones are present, around 94% being singletons, with the ten largest covering about 0.76%. The material was PBMCs, obtained 16 days after intestinal transplant. The receptors stem from a human patient who received an intestinal transplant, so some T cells may come from the graft donor.

The rearrangement uses TRBV27 and TRBJ2-1; D remains unclear. V dropped 5 bases and J dropped 0 bases, with 14 bases sitting between them. Germline lookup yields CDR1 MNHEY and CDR2 SMNVEV (reference sequence). The CDR3 is 16 amino acids. CDR3 nucleotides: TGTGCCAGCAGTGCCAACGGGTTTAGCTCCTACAATGAGCAGTTCTTC. Protein product: CASSANGFSSYNEQFF.

The genes are TRBV4-3 and TRBJ2-7, with D perhaps TRBD1 (6 bases). Trimming cost V 0 bases and J 3 bases, with 12 bases left between them. Germline CDR1 is LGHNA and CDR2 is YSLEER. The CDR3 loop spans 15 amino acids. The CDR3 bases are TGCGCCAGCAGCCAAGATTTCCAGGGGTTCTACGAGCAGTACTTC. Translating gives CASSQDFQGFYEQYF.

The chain combines TRBV28 with TRBJ2-5; maybe TRBD2 (5 bases). The tail of the sequence fits TRBJ2-7 better, so the J call may be wrong. Germline loops: CDR1 MDHEN, CDR2 SYDVKM. The CDR3 extends over 12 amino acids. The CDR3 loop reads CASSPVEDEQYF. In DNA, the CDR3 is TGTGCCAGCAGTCCAGTGGAGGACGAGCAGTACTTC.

This chain joins TRBV6-6 and TRBJ2-3, with D possibly matching TRBD2 (6 bases). In germline, CDR1 is MNHNY, CDR2 SVGAGI (reference sequence). V was trimmed by 8 bases and J by 6 bases, leaving 21 bases between them. There are 15 residues in the CDR3. In DNA, the CDR3 is TGTGCCAGCCGACTAGGGAGACCCTGGGTTGATACGCAGTATTTT. Amino acid sequence: CASRLGRPWVDTQYF.

The rearrangement joins TRBV4-1 to TRBJ2-1, with 8 positions matching TRBD2. This CDR3 comprises 16 residues. V trimming: 0 bases; J trimming: 8 bases; junction bases outside the gene matches: 9. Germline V gives CDR1 MGHRA, CDR2 YSYEKL. The CDR3 loop reads CASSQEPGLVPDEQFF. The CDR3 bases are TGCGCCAGCAGCCAAGAACCGGGACTAGTTCCTGATGAGCAGTTCTTC.